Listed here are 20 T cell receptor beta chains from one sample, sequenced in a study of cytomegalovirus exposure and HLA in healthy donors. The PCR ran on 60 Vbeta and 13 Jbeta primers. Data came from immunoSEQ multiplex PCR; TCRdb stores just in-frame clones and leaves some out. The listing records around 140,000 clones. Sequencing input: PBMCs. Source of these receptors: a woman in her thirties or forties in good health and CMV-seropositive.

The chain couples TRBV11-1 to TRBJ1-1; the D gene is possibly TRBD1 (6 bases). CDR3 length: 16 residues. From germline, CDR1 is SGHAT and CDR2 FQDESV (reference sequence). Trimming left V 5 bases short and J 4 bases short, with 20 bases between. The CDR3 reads CASSPQSRGLGTEAFF. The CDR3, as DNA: TGTGCCAGCAGCCCGCAGAGCAGGGGTTTAGGCACTGAAGCTTTCTTT. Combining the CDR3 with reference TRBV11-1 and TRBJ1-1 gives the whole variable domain EAEVAQSPRYKITEKSQAVAFWCDPISGHATLYWYRQILGQGPELLVQFQDESVVDDSQLPKDRFSAERLKGVDSTLKIQPAELGDSAMYLCASSPQSRGLGTEAFFGQGTRLTVV.

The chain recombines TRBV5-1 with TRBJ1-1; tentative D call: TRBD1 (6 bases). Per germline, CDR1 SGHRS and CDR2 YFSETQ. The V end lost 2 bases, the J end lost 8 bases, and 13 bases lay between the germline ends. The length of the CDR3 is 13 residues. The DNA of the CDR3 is TGCGCCAGCAGCTTAATTACGACAGGAGAAGCTTTCTTT. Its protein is CASSLITTGEAFF.

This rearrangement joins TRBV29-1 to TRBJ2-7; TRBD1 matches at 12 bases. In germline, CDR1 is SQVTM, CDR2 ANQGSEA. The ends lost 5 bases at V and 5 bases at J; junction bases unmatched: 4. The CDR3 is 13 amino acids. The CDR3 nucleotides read TGCAGCGTTCCCGGGACAGGGGGCGACGAGCAGTACTTC. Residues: CSVPGTGGDEQYF.

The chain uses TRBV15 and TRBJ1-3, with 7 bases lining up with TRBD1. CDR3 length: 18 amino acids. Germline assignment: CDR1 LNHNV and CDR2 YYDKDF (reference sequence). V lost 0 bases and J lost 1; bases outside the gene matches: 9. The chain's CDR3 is CATSREAGGLGSGNTIYF. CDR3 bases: TGTGCCACCAGCAGAGAGGCAGGGGGTTTGGGGTCTGGAAACACCATATATTTT.

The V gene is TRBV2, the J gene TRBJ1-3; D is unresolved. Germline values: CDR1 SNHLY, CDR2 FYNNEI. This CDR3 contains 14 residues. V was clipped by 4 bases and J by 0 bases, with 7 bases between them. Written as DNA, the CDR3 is TGTGCCAGCAGTGCCGGGGTCTCTGGAAACACCATATATTTT. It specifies CASSAGVSGNTIYF. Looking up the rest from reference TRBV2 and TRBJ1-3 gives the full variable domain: EPEVTQTPSHQVTQMGQEVILRCVPISNHLYFYWYRQILGQKVEFLVSFYNNEISEKSEIFDDQFSVERPDGSNFTLKIRSTKLEDSAMYFCASSAGVSGNTIYFGEGSWLTVV.

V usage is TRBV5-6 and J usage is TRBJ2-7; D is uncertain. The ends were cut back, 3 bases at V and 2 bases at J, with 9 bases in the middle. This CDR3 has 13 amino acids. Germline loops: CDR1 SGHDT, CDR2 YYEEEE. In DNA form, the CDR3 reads TGTGCCAGCAGCTCACACGCTCCCTACGAGCAGTACTTC. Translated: CASSSHAPYEQYF.

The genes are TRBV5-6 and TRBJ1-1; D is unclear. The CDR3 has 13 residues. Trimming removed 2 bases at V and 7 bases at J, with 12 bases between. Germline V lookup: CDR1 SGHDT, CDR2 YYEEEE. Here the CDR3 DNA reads TGTGCCAGCAGCTTTCGAGGGTTTGGTGAAGCTTTCTTT. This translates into CASSFRGFGEAFF.

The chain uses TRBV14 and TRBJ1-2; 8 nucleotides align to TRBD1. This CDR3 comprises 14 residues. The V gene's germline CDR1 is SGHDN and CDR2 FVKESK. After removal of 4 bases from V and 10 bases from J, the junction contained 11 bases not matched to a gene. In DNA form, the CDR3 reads TGTGCCAGCAGCCCAAGCTACAGGGGGACGGCCTACACCTTC. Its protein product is CASSPSYRGTAYTF.

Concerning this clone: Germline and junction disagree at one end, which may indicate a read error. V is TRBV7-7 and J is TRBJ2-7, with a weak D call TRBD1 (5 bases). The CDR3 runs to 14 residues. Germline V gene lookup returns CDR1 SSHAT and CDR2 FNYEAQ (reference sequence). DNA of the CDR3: TGTGCTAGCAGCTTAGGAAGGGGTTCCTACGAGCAGTACTTC. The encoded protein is CASSLGRGSYEQYF.

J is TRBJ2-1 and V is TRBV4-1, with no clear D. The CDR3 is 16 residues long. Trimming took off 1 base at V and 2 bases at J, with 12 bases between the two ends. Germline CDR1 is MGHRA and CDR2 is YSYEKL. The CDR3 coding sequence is TGCGCCAGCAGCCAAGTAGACTTAATTACCTACAATGAGCAGTTCTTC. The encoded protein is CASSQVDLITYNEQFF.

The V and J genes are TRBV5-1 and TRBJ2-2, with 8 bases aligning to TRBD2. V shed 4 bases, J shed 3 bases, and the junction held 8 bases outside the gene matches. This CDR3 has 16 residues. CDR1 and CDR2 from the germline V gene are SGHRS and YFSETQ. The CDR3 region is CASSPSLAGHTGELFF. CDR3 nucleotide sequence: TGCGCCAGCAGCCCCTCGTTAGCGGGGCACACCGGGGAGCTGTTTTTT.

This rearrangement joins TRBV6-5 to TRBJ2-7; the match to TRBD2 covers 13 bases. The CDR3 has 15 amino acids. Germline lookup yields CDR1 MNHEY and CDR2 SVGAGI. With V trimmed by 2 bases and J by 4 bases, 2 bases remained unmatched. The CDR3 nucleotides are TGTGCCAGCAGTTACGGGACTAGCGGGATTTACGAGCAGTACTTC. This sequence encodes CASSYGTSGIYEQYF.

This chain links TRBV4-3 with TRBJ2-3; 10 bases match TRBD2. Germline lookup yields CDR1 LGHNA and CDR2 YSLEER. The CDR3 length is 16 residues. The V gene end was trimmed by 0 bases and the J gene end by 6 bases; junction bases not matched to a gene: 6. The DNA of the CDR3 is TGCGCCAGCAGCCAAGAGACTAGCGGGTTTTCGGATACGCAGTATTTT. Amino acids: CASSQETSGFSDTQYF.

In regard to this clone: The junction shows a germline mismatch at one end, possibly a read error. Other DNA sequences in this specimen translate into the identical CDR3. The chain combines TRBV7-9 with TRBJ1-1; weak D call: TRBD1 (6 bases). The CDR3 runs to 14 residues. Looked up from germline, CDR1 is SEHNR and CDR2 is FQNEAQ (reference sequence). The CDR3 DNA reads TGTGCCAGCAGGGACGGACAGATCAACACTGAAGCCTTCTTT. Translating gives CASRDGQINTEAFF. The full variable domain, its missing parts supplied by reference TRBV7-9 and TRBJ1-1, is DTGVSQNPRHKITKRGQNVTFRCDPISEHNRLYWYRQTLGQGPEFLTYFQNEAQLEKSRLLSDRFSAERPKGSFSTLEIQRTEQGDSAMYLCASRDGQINTEAFFGQGTRLTVV.

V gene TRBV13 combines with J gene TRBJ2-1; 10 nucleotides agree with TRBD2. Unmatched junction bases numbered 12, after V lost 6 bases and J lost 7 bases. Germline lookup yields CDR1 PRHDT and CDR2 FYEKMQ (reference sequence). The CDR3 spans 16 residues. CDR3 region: CASSASSGSFANEQFF. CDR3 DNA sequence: TGTGCCAGCAGTGCCTCTAGCGGGAGTTTTGCGAATGAGCAGTTCTTC.

CDR3 residues: CASNTGGVGGYTF. CDR3 in DNA: TGTGCCAGCAACACAGGGGGAGTAGGTGGCTACACCTTC. This chain links TRBV7-9 with TRBJ1-2, with 8 bases lining up with TRBD1. This CDR3 region has 13 residues. Germline CDR1 reads SEHNR; CDR2 reads FQNEAQ (reference sequence). The V segment lost 7 bases and the J segment 7 bases; nucleotides outside the gene matches: 8.

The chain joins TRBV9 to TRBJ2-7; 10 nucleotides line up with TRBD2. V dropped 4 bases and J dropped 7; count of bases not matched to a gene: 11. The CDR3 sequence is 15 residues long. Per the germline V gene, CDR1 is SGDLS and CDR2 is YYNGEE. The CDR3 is CASSPGGTSVREQYF. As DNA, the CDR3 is TGTGCCAGCAGCCCTGGGGGGACTAGCGTACGGGAGCAGTACTTC.

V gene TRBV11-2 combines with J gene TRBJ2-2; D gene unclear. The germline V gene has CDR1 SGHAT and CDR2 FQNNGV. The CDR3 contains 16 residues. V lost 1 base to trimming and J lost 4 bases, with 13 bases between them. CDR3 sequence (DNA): TGTGCCAGCAGCTTAGTAGTTTCCTCGGGCACCGGGGAGCTGTTTTTT. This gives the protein CASSLVVSSGTGELFF.

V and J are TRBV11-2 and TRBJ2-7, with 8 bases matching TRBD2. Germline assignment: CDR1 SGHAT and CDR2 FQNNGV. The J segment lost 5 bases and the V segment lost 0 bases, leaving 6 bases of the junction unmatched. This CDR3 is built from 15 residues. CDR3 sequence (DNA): TGTGCCAGCAGCTTAGAAGGGGCGGGGGGCAACGAGCAGTACTTC. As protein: CASSLEGAGGNEQYF.

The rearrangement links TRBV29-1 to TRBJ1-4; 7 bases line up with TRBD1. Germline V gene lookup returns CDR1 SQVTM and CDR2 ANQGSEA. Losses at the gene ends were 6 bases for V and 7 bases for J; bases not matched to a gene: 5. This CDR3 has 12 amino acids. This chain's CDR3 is CSVSRDSEKLFF. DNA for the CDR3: TGCAGCGTCTCCCGGGACAGTGAAAAACTGTTTTTT.